The next 19 T cell receptor beta chains were all read from a single sample in a study of OX40 agonist ivuxolimab in advanced cancers. The protocol was immunoSEQ multiplex PCR, while the TCRdb copy is restricted to in-frame clones and leaves out a portion. The table records about 33,000 clones, 81% of them present only once. The source material was CD4+ or CD8+ T cells sorted from blood, sampled in a trial of the OX40 agonist ivuxolimab. The source of these receptors is an adult with an advanced solid tumor such as melanoma, head and neck, liver or kidney cancer.

This sequence joins TRBV27 and TRBJ2-7; 8 bases are shared with TRBD2. Germline CDR1 is MNHEY and CDR2 is SMNVEV (reference sequence). Trimming took 8 bases from V and 6 from J; bases not matched to a gene: 12. The CDR3 has 14 amino acids. The CDR3 reads CASGTNSGISEQYF. The CDR3 DNA sequence: TGTGCCAGCGGCACCAATAGCGGGATCAGCGAGCAGTACTTC.

A few counts support this clone. The V and J genes are TRBV19 and TRBJ1-5, with D perhaps TRBD1 (5 bases). Per germline, CDR1 LNHDA and CDR2 SQIVND (reference sequence). The CDR3 runs to 15 residues. Trimming took off 1 base at V and 3 bases at J, with 10 bases between the two ends. The CDR3, as DNA: TGTGCCAGTAGTATAGTCCCCAGGGTCAATCAGCCCCAGCATTTT. Its protein is CASSIVPRVNQPQHF.

The CDR3 sequence is CASSLGFTGTPQENIQYF. In nucleotides, the CDR3 is TGTGCCAGCAGTTTAGGCTTTACCGGGACACCTCAGGAGAACATTCAGTACTTC. V and J are TRBV28 and TRBJ2-4; D might be TRBD1 (6 bases). Germline assignment: CDR1 MDHEN and CDR2 SYDVKM. Trimming cost V 2 bases and J 7 bases, with 24 bases left between them. The CDR3 length is 18 residues.

This rearrangement joins TRBV27 to TRBJ1-1, with TRBD1 matching over 8 bases. Germline values: CDR1 MNHEY, CDR2 SMNVEV (reference sequence). This CDR3 region has 13 residues. With 4 bases clipped from V and 8 bases from J, the junction kept 6 bases outside the gene matches. CDR3 region: CASSSHQGAEAFF. The CDR3 coding sequence is TGTGCCAGCAGTTCACACCAGGGGGCGGAAGCTTTCTTT.

V and J are TRBV7-2 and TRBJ2-5; TRBD1 matches 8 bases. The CDR3 length is 14 residues. Germline V gene data show CDR1 as SGHTA and CDR2 as FQGNSA. The V segment lost 3 bases and the J segment 6 bases; nucleotides outside the gene matches: 6. The CDR3 here is CASSLEQGAKTQYF. The CDR3 DNA reads as TGTGCCAGCAGCTTGGAGCAGGGGGCGAAGACCCAGTACTTC.

This rearrangement joins TRBV5-1 to TRBJ2-7; no clear D gene. CDR1 SGHRS and CDR2 YFSETQ come from the germline V gene. The CDR3 runs to 16 residues. Trimming left V 0 bases short and J 0 bases short, with 13 bases between. The CDR3 sequence is CASSLDRPASSYEQYF. The CDR3 DNA is TGCGCCAGCAGCTTGGATCGGCCGGCGAGCTCCTACGAGCAGTACTTC.

The chain uses TRBV7-9 and TRBJ2-5; D might be TRBD2 (5 bases). CDR1 and CDR2 (germline): SEHNR, FQNEAQ (reference sequence). The CDR3 totals 16 residues. V was shortened by 5 bases and J by 5 bases, with 21 bases between the two germline ends. CDR3 DNA: TGTGCCAGCAGCCGCGACGACTCTCTTCGCGGGGAGACCCAGTACTTC. Its translation: CASSRDDSLRGETQYF.

The chain is built from TRBV2 and TRBJ1-2, with 7 bases identical to TRBD1. The length of the CDR3 is 13 residues. J was trimmed by 2 bases and V by 6 bases; bases with no gene match: 3. CDR1 and CDR2 from the germline V gene are SNHLY and FYNNEI. DNA of the CDR3: TGTGCCAGCAGGGGGGACAGAAACTATGGCTACACCTTC. Its protein product is CASRGDRNYGYTF.

This clone turned up a few times. The rearrangement uses TRBV9 and TRBJ1-6; 11 nucleotides line up with TRBD1. Germline CDR1 and CDR2: SGDLS and YYNGEE. V lost 3 bases to trimming and J lost 10 bases; unmatched junction nucleotides: 9. The CDR3 extends over 16 amino acids. The CDR3 nucleotides read TGTGCCAGCAGCGCTGGGGGACAGGGGGGAGGGTCACCCCTCCACTTT. Residues: CASSAGGQGGGSPLHF. Looking up the rest from reference TRBV9 and TRBJ1-6 gives the full variable domain: DSGVTQTPKHLITATGQRVTLRCSPRSGDLSVYWYQQSLDQGLQFLIQYYNGEERAKGNILERFSAQQFPDLHSELNLSSLELGDSALYFCASSAGGQGGGSPLHFGNGTRLTVT.

The chain combines TRBV28 with TRBJ1-1; D not resolved. The V and J ends lost 6 bases and 2 bases respectively, with 16 bases between them. Germline V gene data show CDR1 as MDHEN and CDR2 as SYDVKM. The CDR3 is 15 residues long. The CDR3 bases are TGTGCCAGCAGCTCCTCGTGGGGTCATAACACTGAAGCTTTCTTT. It is translated as CASSSSWGHNTEAFF.

Written as DNA, the CDR3 is TGTGCCAGCAGCTTAGGGACAGGGCTCGAGCAGTACTTC. It is translated as CASSLGTGLEQYF. This chain joins TRBV7-3 and TRBJ2-7; 9 nucleotides line up with TRBD1. With V trimmed by 2 bases and J by 6 bases, 2 bases remained unmatched. The V gene's germline CDR1 is SGHTA and CDR2 FQGTGA. The CDR3 consists of 13 residues.

This sequence joins TRBV2 and TRBJ2-2, with D unresolved. The CDR3 consists of 13 residues. The V gene's germline CDR1 is SNHLY and CDR2 FYNNEI. V gave up 5 bases and J gave up 6 bases, with 10 bases separating them. The chain's CDR3 is CASSNLSPGELFF. The CDR3 DNA sequence: TGTGCCAGCAGTAATCTAAGCCCCGGGGAGCTGTTTTTT.

This clone has only a few counts. V gene TRBV11-2 combines with J gene TRBJ2-1; possibly TRBD1 for D (6 bases). This CDR3 region has 15 residues. Deletions cut 5 bases from V and 3 bases from J, with 14 bases between. In germline, CDR1 is SGHAT, CDR2 FQNNGV. In nucleotides, the CDR3 is TGTGCCAGCAGCCCGCGACAGGCACACTACAATGAGCAGTTCTTC. Its protein is CASSPRQAHYNEQFF.

J is TRBJ1-4 and V is TRBV5-1; D perhaps matches TRBD1 (6 bases). The CDR3 loop spans 16 amino acids. V lost 3 bases and J lost 2, with 14 bases in between. Germline V gene sequence: CDR1 SGHRS, CDR2 YFSETQ. CDR3 sequence reads: CASSYGGAVTNEKLFF. The CDR3 nucleotides read TGCGCCAGCAGCTATGGGGGGGCTGTGACTAATGAAAAACTGTTTTTT.

DNA of the CDR3: TGTGCCAGCAGCTCAGGACCTAATGAAAAACTGTTTTTT. Protein: CASSSGPNEKLFF. V gene TRBV7-2 combines with J gene TRBJ1-4; no definite D call. This CDR3 spans 13 amino acids. V lost 4 bases and J lost 3, with 6 bases in between. Germline CDR1 is SGHTA and CDR2 is FQGNSA.

The rearrangement links TRBV18 to TRBJ2-5, with 8 bases lining up with TRBD1. The CDR3 covers 15 residues. Germline V lookup: CDR1 KGHSH, CDR2 LQKENI. Trimming cost V 3 bases and J 2 bases; bases outside gene matches: 5. CDR3 coding DNA: TGTGCCAGCTCACCGAGGGACAGGCCTCAAGAGACCCAGTACTTC. Amino acids: CASSPRDRPQETQYF.

This clone was counted only a few times. The V call is TRBV4-3, the J call TRBJ2-3; possibly TRBD1 or TRBD2 for D (6 bases each). The germline V gene has CDR1 LGHNA and CDR2 YSLEER. The V and J ends lost 0 bases and 6 bases respectively, with 10 bases between them. The CDR3 runs 14 residues. This chain's CDR3 is CASSQDAGGDTQYF. For the CDR3, the DNA is TGCGCCAGCAGCCAAGATGCCGGGGGCGATACGCAGTATTTT.

The chain carries TRBV19 and TRBJ2-7; D gene unclear. Deletions cut 5 bases from V and 6 bases from J, with 11 bases between. The CDR3 runs 12 residues. Germline lookup yields CDR1 LNHDA and CDR2 SQIVND (reference sequence). In DNA form, the CDR3 reads TGTGCCAGTAGTTCGGGTTTTGGCGAGCAGTACTTC. Translating gives CASSSGFGEQYF.

The V and J genes are TRBV29-1 and TRBJ1-1; tentatively, D is TRBD1 (5 bases). The V gene's germline CDR1 is SQVTM and CDR2 ANQGSEA. Trimming stripped 5 bases from V and 1 base from J, with 8 bases between. The CDR3 is 12 amino acids. The CDR3 protein is CSVKRGNTEAFF. The CDR3 DNA is TGCAGCGTTAAGAGGGGGAACACTGAAGCTTTCTTT.